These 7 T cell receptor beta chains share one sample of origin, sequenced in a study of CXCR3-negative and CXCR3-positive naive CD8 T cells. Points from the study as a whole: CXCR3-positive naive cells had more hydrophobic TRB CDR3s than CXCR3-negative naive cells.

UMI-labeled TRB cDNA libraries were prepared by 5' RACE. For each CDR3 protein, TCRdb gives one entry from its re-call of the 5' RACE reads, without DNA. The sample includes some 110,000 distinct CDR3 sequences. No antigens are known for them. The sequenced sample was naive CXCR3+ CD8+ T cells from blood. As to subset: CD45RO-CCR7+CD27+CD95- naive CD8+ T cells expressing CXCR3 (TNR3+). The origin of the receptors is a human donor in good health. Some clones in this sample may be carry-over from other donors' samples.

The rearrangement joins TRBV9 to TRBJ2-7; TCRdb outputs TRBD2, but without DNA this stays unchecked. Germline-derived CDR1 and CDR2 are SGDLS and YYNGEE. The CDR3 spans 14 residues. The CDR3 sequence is CASSPSPLPYGQYF.

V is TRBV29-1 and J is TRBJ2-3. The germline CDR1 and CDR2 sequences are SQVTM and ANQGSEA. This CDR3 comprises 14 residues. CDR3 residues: CSVEGQRNTDTQYF.

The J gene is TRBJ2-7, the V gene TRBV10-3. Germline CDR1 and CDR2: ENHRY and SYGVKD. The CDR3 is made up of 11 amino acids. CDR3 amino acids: CAISEGHEQYF.

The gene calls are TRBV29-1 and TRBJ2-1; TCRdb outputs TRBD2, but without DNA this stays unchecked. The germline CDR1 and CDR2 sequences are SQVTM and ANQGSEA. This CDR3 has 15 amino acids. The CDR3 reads CSVTSGSQLYNEQFF.

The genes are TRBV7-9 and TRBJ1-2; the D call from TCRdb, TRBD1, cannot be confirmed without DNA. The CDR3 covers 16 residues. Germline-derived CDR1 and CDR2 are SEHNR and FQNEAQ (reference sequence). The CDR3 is CASSSYSGTVGSGYTF.

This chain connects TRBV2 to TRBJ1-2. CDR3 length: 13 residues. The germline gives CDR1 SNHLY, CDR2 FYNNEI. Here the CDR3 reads CASSDGPIYGYTF.

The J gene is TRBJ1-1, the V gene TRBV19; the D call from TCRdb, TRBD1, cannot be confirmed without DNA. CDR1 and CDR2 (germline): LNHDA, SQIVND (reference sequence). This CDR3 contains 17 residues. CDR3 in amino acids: CASSEAPAMHAGPEAFF.